The 7 T cell receptor beta chains below come from one sample, sequenced in a study of cytomegalovirus exposure and HLA in healthy donors. It was with 60 Vbeta and 13 Jbeta primers that the PCR ran. Assay: immunoSEQ multiplex PCR; the TCRdb copy retains only in-frame clones and omits some. The sample comprises more than 110,000 clones, about 86% of which are singletons, and around 4.1% rests with the top ten. Material for sequencing was PBMCs. These receptors all come from a man aged 35 to 55 in good health and CMV-seropositive.

The rearrangement links TRBV27 to TRBJ1-2, with D possibly TRBD1 on 5 matching bases. Germline V gene lookup returns CDR1 MNHEY and CDR2 SMNVEV (reference sequence). The CDR3 runs to 15 residues. Deletions cut 6 bases from V and 4 bases from J, with 18 bases between. Here the CDR3 DNA reads TGTGCCAGCAGGGGACGGGGGGAGAGGGGCTATGGCTACACCTTC. Protein: CASRGRGERGYGYTF.

The chain joins TRBV19 to TRBJ2-7, with 9 nucleotides matching TRBD1. Per germline, CDR1 LNHDA and CDR2 SQIVND (reference sequence). Trimming removed 6 bases from V and 3 bases from J; junction bases left unmatched: 6. The CDR3 totals 14 residues. The CDR3 DNA follows: TGTGCCAGTAGCCCCGGGACAGGGATCTACGAGCAGTACTTC. Translated, it gives CASSPGTGIYEQYF.

In DNA, the CDR3 is TGTGCCACCAGCAGAGATTATGGCAACGAAGAGACCCAGTACTTC. Translation gives CATSRDYGNEETQYF. The genes are TRBV15 and TRBJ2-5; the D is unclear. The CDR3 length is 15 residues. V lost 0 bases, J lost 3 bases, and 11 bases lay in between. Looked up from germline, CDR1 is LNHNV and CDR2 is YYDKDF (reference sequence).

The gene calls are TRBV10-1 and TRBJ1-4, with TRBD1 identical over 7 bases. This CDR3 contains 16 residues. Trimming took 7 bases from V and 3 from J; bases not matched to a gene: 11. Germline CDR1 and CDR2: WNHNN and SYGVQD (reference sequence). As DNA, the CDR3 is TGCGCCAGCAAAAATGGACAGGTCTATCCTAATGAAAAACTGTTTTTT. The encoded protein is CASKNGQVYPNEKLFF.

In this sample, this clone turned up a few times. The rearrangement joins TRBV5-1 to TRBJ2-3; D is possibly TRBD2 (6 bases). Germline V lookup: CDR1 SGHRS, CDR2 YFSETQ. The CDR3 has 15 residues. The ends were cut back, 5 bases at V and 1 base at J, with 14 bases in the middle. Here the CDR3 reads CASRAEGQGTDTQYF. CDR3 sequence (DNA): TGCGCCAGCAGGGCGGAGGGGCAGGGCACAGATACGCAGTATTTT.

The V call is TRBV29-1, the J call TRBJ2-5; a weak D match, TRBD1 (7 bases). This CDR3 contains 14 residues. Trimming pared 7 bases from V and 5 bases from J, leaving 20 bases between. Looked up from germline, CDR1 is SQVTM and CDR2 is ANQGSEA. The CDR3 DNA follows: TGCAGCGCTACCGGGACAGCCGGAGGGGAGACCCAGTACTTC. Amino acid sequence: CSATGTAGGETQYF. The entire variable domain, with the rest obtained from reference TRBV29-1 and TRBJ2-5, is as follows: SAVISQKPSRDICQRGTSLTIQCQVDSQVTMMFWYRQQPGQSLTLIATANQGSEATYESGFVIDKFPISRPNLTFSTLTVSNMSPEDSSIYLCSATGTAGGETQYFGPGTRLLVL.

This clone was found once. This sequence joins TRBV7-3 and TRBJ2-2; D may be TRBD2 (6 bases). The CDR3 covers 16 residues. V was shortened by 3 bases and J by 6 bases, with 17 bases between the two germline ends. Germline V lookup: CDR1 SGHTA, CDR2 FQGTGA. The CDR3 spells CASSLSAGLTSGELFF. CDR3 nucleotides: TGTGCCAGCAGCTTGTCGGCGGGACTTACGTCCGGGGAGCTGTTTTTT. Variable domain in full (rest from reference TRBV7-3 and TRBJ2-2): GAGVSQTPSNKVTEKGKYVELRCDPISGHTALYWYRQSLGQGPEFLIYFQGTGAADDSGLPNDRFFAVRPEGSVSTLKIQRTERGDSAVYLCASSLSAGLTSGELFFGEGSRLTVL.